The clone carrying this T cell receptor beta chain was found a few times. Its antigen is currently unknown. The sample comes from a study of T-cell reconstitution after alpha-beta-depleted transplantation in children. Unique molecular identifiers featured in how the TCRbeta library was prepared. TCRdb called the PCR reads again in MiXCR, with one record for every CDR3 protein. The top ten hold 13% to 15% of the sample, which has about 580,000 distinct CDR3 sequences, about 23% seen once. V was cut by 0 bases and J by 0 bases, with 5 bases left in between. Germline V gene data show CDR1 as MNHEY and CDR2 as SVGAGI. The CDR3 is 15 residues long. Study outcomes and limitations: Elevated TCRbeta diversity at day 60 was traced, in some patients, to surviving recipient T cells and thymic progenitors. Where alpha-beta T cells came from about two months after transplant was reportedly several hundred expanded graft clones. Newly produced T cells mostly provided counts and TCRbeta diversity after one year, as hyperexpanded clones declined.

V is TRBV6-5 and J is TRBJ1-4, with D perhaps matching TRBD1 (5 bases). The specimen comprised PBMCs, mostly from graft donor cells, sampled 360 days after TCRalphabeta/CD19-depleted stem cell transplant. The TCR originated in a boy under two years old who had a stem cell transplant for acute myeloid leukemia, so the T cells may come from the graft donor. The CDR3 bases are TGTGCCAGCAGTTACTCGGGGGCAACTAATGAAAAACTGTTTTTT. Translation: CASSYSGATNEKLFF.